The following is a T cell receptor (beta chain) sequence with its context. This specimen comes from a study of blood T cell repertoires in COVID-19. Study information: The study drew acute and convalescent COVID-19 samples from the United States, Italy and Spain.

Profiled with immunoSEQ multiplex PCR; TCRdb holds only in-frame clones, not every one. The profile covers about 200,000 clones, with approximately 92% appearing a single time and 2% to 2.5% taken by the ten largest. V dropped 4 bases and J dropped 2; count of bases not matched to a gene: 6. This CDR3 has 17 residues. CDR1 SGHRS and CDR2 YFSETQ come from the germline V gene. The receptor was isolated from a woman aged 40-49 years with acute COVID-19. V and J are TRBV5-1 and TRBJ2-5, with TRBD2 matching over 15 bases. What was sequenced was PBMCs or T cells enriched from blood (not recorded which). For the CDR3, the DNA is TGCGCCAGCAGCCCTCGGACTAGCGGGGGGGTTCAAGAGACCCAGTACTTC. It is translated as CASSPRTSGGVQETQYF.